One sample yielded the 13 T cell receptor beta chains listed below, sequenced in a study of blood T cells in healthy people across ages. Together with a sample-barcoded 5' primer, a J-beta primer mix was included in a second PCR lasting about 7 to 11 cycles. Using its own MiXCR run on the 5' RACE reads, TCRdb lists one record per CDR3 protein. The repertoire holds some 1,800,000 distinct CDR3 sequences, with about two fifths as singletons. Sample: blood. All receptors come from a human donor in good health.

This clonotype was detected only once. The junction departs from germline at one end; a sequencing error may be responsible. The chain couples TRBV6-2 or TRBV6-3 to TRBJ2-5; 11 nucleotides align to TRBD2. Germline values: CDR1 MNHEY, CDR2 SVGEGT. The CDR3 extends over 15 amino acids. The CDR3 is CAGSYTSGGQGTQYF. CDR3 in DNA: TGTGCCGGCAGTTACACTAGCGGGGGCCAAGGGACCCAGTACTTC.

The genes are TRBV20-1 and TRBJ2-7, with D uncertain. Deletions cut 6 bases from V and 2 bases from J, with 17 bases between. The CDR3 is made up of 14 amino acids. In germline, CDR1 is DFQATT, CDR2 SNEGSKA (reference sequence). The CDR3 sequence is CSATNRLPTYEQYF. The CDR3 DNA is TGCAGTGCCACAAACCGACTTCCTACCTACGAGCAGTACTTC.

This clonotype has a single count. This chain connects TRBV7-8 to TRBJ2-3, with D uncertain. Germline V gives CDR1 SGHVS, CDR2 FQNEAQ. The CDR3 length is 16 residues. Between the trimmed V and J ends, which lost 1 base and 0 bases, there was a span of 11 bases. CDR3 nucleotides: TGTGCCAGCAGCTTAGTTTCAAACCCTAGCACAGATACGCAGTATTTT. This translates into CASSLVSNPSTDTQYF.

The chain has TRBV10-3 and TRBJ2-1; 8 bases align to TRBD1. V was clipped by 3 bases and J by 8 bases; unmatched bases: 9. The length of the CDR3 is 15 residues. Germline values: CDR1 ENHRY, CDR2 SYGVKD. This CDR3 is CAISEGQGAKDEQFF. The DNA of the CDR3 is TGTGCCATCAGTGAAGGGCAGGGGGCTAAGGATGAGCAGTTCTTC.

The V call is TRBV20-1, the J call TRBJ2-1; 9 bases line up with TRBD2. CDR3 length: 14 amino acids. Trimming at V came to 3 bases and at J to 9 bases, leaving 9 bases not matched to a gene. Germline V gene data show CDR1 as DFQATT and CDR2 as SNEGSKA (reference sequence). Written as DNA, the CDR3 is TGCAGTGCTAGTATGGCGGGGGGGCCTCGTGAGCAGTTCTTC. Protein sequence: CSASMAGGPREQFF.

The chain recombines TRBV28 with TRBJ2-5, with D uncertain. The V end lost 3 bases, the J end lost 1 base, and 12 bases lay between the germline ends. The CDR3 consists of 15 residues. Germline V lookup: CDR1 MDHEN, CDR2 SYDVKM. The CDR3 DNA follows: TGTGCCAGCAGTTTGACCGAGCCATCCCAAGAGACCCAGTACTTC. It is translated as CASSLTEPSQETQYF.

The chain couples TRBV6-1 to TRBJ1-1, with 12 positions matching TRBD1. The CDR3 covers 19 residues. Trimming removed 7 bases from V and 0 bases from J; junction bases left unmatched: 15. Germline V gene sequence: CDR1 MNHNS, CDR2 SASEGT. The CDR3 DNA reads TGTGCCAGCACTCAACTAACCGGGACAGGGGGCGGGATGAACACTGAAGCTTTCTTT. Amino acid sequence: CASTQLTGTGGGMNTEAFF.

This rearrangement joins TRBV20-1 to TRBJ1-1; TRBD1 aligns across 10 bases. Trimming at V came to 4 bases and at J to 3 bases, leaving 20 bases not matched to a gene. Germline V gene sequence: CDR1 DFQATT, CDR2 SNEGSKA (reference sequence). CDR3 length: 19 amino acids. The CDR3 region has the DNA TGCAGTGCTACGACGTTCCCGGGACAGGGGCCGGGTGCGGACACTGAAGCTTTCTTT. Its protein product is CSATTFPGQGPGADTEAFF.

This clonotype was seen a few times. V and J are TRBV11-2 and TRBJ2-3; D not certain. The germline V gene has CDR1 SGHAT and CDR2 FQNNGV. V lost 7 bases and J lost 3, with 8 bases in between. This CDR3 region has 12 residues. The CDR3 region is CASTRKTDTQYF. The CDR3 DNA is TGTGCCAGCACCCGAAAAACAGATACGCAGTATTTT.

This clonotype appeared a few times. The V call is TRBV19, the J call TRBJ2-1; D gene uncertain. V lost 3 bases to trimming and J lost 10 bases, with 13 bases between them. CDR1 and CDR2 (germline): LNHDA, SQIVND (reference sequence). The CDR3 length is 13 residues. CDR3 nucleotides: TGTGCCAGTAGTATGGGCTCGTTGGGAGAGCAGTTCTTC. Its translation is CASSMGSLGEQFF. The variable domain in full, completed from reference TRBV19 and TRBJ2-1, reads DGGITQSPKYLFRKEGQNVTLSCEQNLNHDAMYWYRQDPGQGLRLIYYSQIVNDFQKGDIAEGYSVSREKKESFPLTVTSAQKNPTAFYLCASSMGSLGEQFFGPGTRLTVL.

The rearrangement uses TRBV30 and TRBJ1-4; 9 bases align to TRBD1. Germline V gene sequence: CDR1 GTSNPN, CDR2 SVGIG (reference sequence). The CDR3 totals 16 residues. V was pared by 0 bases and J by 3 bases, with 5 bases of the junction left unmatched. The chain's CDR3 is CAWSVIGTGPNEKLFF. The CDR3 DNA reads TGTGCCTGGAGTGTAATTGGGACAGGGCCTAATGAAAAACTGTTTTTT.

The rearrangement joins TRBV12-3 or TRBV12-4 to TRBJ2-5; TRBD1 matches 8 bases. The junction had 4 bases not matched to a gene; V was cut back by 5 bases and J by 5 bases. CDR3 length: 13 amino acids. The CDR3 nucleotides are TGTGCCAGCAGTGACCGACAGGGGGAGACCCAGTACTTC. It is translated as CASSDRQGETQYF.

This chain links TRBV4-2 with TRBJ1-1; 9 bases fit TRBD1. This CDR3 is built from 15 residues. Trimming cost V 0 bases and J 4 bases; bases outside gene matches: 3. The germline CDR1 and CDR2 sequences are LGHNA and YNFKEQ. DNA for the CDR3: TGTGCCAGCAGCCAAGACCCGACAGGGGGCACTGAAGCTTTCTTT. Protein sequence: CASSQDPTGGTEAFF.